This T cell receptor beta chain was found in a study of blood T cell repertoires in COVID-19. Study information: Material from acute and convalescent COVID-19 was sourced from the United States, Italy and Spain. T cells, B-cell-depleted T cells, or PBMCs supplied cDNA or gDNA.

This clone is a singleton in its sample. Study processing details: Amplification with reference gene primers provided the estimates of nucleated cell counts. TCRdb's table, derived via immunoSEQ multiplex PCR, lists solely in-frame clones and lacks some. The V and J calls and clone size are taken from that table; D and trimming were inferred from the DNA. The profile shows a few hundred thousand clones, roughly 80% of them singletons. Seattle participants joined during active infection and were tracked over time. The sequenced sample was peripheral blood. The sequence came from a person between 70 and 80 years old with COVID-19, enrolled during active disease.

CDR3: CASSWGQGLWTEGYNEQFF. The CDR3 nucleotides are TGCGCCAGCAGCTGGGGACAGGGACTATGGACTGAGGGGTACAATGAGCAGTTCTTC. J is TRBJ2-1 and V is TRBV5-1; 9 positions match TRBD1. This CDR3 comprises 19 residues. Germline V gene data show CDR1 as SGHRS and CDR2 as YFSETQ. The V and J ends lost 3 bases and 4 bases, in that order; junction bases with no gene match: 17.